These T cell receptor beta chains were read from a single sample in a study of cytomegalovirus exposure and HLA in healthy donors. Assay used: immunoSEQ multiplex PCR; TCRdb lists only in-frame clones, some missing. The sample includes some 200,000 clones, 80% to 95% seen only once; the top ten take 1% to 1.2%. Sequencing was done on a sample of PBMCs. The receptors were gathered from a woman younger than 35 in good health and CMV-seronegative. Both conserved end residues are part of each CDR3. Fields, in order: CDR3 DNA, CDR3 protein, D gene, clone size, V gene, J gene. D genes are given only for firm matches. Some rows mark clone size as missing; the rest say once, few, many or name a class of expanded clone.

CDR3nt: TGTGCCACCGTAGCGGGAGAAGGCGATGAGCAGTTCTTC; CDR3aa: CATVAGEGDEQFF; d_gene: TRBD2; abundance: NA; v_gene: TRBV6-4; j_gene: TRBJ2-1
CDR3nt: TGTGCCAGCAGCTCCCGAGGGCCGAGAACCTACGAGCAGTACTTC; CDR3aa: CASSSRGPRTYEQYF; d_gene: NA; abundance: NA; v_gene: TRBV7-2; j_gene: TRBJ2-7
CDR3nt: TGTGCCAGCAGTTACTCGACAGTCGGCTCATACAATGAGCAGTTCTTC; CDR3aa: CASSYSTVGSYNEQFF; d_gene: NA; abundance: NA; v_gene: TRBV6-5; j_gene: TRBJ2-1
CDR3nt: TGTGCCAGCAGCTTAAACGGGATTGCGGATGAGCAGTTCTTC; CDR3aa: CASSLNGIADEQFF; d_gene: NA; abundance: NA; v_gene: TRBV7-3; j_gene: TRBJ2-1
CDR3nt: TGTGCCAGTAGTATAGGCCCGACAGGAGAAGCTTTCTTT; CDR3aa: CASSIGPTGEAFF; d_gene: NA; abundance: NA; v_gene: TRBV19; j_gene: TRBJ1-1
CDR3nt: TGTGCCTGGAGGAGAGAAAGGGGGAATCCTATCTTGGATACGCAGTATTTT; CDR3aa: CAWRRERGNPILDTQYF; d_gene: NA; abundance: NA; v_gene: TRBV30; j_gene: TRBJ2-3
CDR3nt: TGTGCCAGCAGCCGAGGGCGGGAGGATTCCTACAATGAGCAGTTCTTC; CDR3aa: CASSRGREDSYNEQFF; d_gene: TRBD2; abundance: NA; v_gene: TRBV4-2; j_gene: TRBJ2-1
CDR3nt: TGCGCCAGCAGCTCGGGACTAGCGGTTGGGGCCGGGGAGCTGTTTTTT; CDR3aa: CASSSGLAVGAGELFF; d_gene: TRBD2; abundance: few; v_gene: TRBV5-1; j_gene: TRBJ2-2
CDR3nt: TGTGCCAGCAGATCCGGGACAGAGAATGAGCAGTTCTTC; CDR3aa: CASRSGTENEQFF; d_gene: TRBD1; abundance: NA; v_gene: TRBV2; j_gene: TRBJ2-1
CDR3nt: TGTGCCAGCAGTATGAAGGGGCCGGGCAAAAACATTCAGTACTTC; CDR3aa: CASSMKGPGKNIQYF; d_gene: NA; abundance: NA; v_gene: TRBV25-1; j_gene: TRBJ2-4
CDR3nt: TGTGCCAGTAGTAGGGGAGACTCTAAGTCTGAGCAGTACTTC; CDR3aa: CASSRGDSKSEQYF; d_gene: NA; abundance: NA; v_gene: TRBV19; j_gene: TRBJ2-7
CDR3nt: TGTGCCAGCGGGGAGGGGCTGGGGGCCAACGTCCTGACTTTC; CDR3aa: CASGEGLGANVLTF; d_gene: TRBD2; abundance: NA; v_gene: TRBV7-7; j_gene: TRBJ2-6
CDR3nt: TGTGCCAGCAGCTTGGCACAGGGTCGAAATCAGCCCCAGCATTTT; CDR3aa: CASSLAQGRNQPQHF; d_gene: NA; abundance: NA; v_gene: TRBV5-4; j_gene: TRBJ1-5
CDR3nt: TGTGCCAGTAGAGAAGGGGGGGCCATGGCGAACTATGGCTACACCTTC; CDR3aa: CASREGGAMANYGYTF; d_gene: NA; abundance: NA; v_gene: TRBV19; j_gene: TRBJ1-2
CDR3nt: TGCGCCAGCAGCTTGGTAGTAGCAAACACTGAAGCTTTCTTT; CDR3aa: CASSLVVANTEAFF; d_gene: NA; abundance: NA; v_gene: TRBV5-1; j_gene: TRBJ1-1
CDR3nt: TGCGCCAGCAGCCACGCGGGACAGGGGGAGGGCTACACCTTC; CDR3aa: CASSHAGQGEGYTF; d_gene: TRBD1; abundance: few; v_gene: TRBV4-1; j_gene: TRBJ1-2
CDR3nt: TGCAGCGTTGATAACACAGATACGCAGTATTTT; CDR3aa: CSVDNTDTQYF; d_gene: NA; abundance: NA; v_gene: TRBV29-1; j_gene: TRBJ2-3
CDR3nt: TGTGCCAGCGGCCCTAGGAGGAACACTGAAGCTTTCTTT; CDR3aa: CASGPRRNTEAFF; d_gene: NA; abundance: NA; v_gene: TRBV28; j_gene: TRBJ1-1
CDR3nt: TGTGCCAGTATGCCCCTGGGAGCTAACTATGGCTACACCTTC; CDR3aa: CASMPLGANYGYTF; d_gene: NA; abundance: few; v_gene: TRBV19; j_gene: TRBJ1-2
CDR3nt: TGTGCCAGCACCCTTAGCGGGAAAGTTGGAGAGACCCAGTACTTC; CDR3aa: CASTLSGKVGETQYF; d_gene: TRBD2; abundance: NA; v_gene: TRBV7-3; j_gene: TRBJ2-5
CDR3nt: TGTGCCAGCAGTTTATGGGGTGGGGAGGGAGTGGCGGGTGGCTACACCTTC; CDR3aa: CASSLWGGEGVAGGYTF; d_gene: NA; abundance: NA; v_gene: TRBV27; j_gene: TRBJ1-2
CDR3nt: TGTGCCAGCAGCGCATCCACAGGGAGCTCCTACGAGCAGTACTTC; CDR3aa: CASSASTGSSYEQYF; d_gene: NA; abundance: NA; v_gene: TRBV9; j_gene: TRBJ2-7
CDR3nt: TGTGCCAGCAGTGAAAGGGGGTTGAAGCCCCAGCATTTT; CDR3aa: CASSERGLKPQHF; d_gene: NA; abundance: NA; v_gene: TRBV2; j_gene: TRBJ1-5
CDR3nt: TGTGCCAGCAGCTTAGCGCCTGAGACTAGCGGGAGTGCCGGGACCCAGTACTTC; CDR3aa: CASSLAPETSGSAGTQYF; d_gene: TRBD2; abundance: NA; v_gene: TRBV7-6; j_gene: TRBJ2-5
CDR3nt: TGTGCCAGTAGCCAGACAGGGTTCATTCAGCCCCAGCATTTT; CDR3aa: CASSQTGFIQPQHF; d_gene: TRBD1; abundance: NA; v_gene: TRBV19; j_gene: TRBJ1-5
CDR3nt: TGTGCCAGCAGCGCCCAGACTAGCACCACCGGGGAGCTGTTTTTT; CDR3aa: CASSAQTSTTGELFF; d_gene: TRBD2; abundance: NA; v_gene: TRBV9; j_gene: TRBJ2-2
CDR3nt: TGTGCCAGCAGCTTAGAGGGGGTCGGGGATTCACCCCTCCACTTT; CDR3aa: CASSLEGVGDSPLHF; d_gene: NA; abundance: NA; v_gene: TRBV7-9; j_gene: TRBJ1-6
CDR3nt: TGTGCCAGCAGTGAAGCGGTGACAGGGCGGGAGACCCAGTACTTC; CDR3aa: CASSEAVTGRETQYF; d_gene: TRBD1; abundance: NA; v_gene: TRBV2; j_gene: TRBJ2-5
CDR3nt: TGTGCCAGCAGCTTAGTTCTGGGACTAGGGGCCTACGAGCAGTACTTC; CDR3aa: CASSLVLGLGAYEQYF; d_gene: TRBD2; abundance: NA; v_gene: TRBV11-2; j_gene: TRBJ2-7
CDR3nt: TGTGCCATCCTCCAGAGGAATAGCAATCAGCCCCAGCATTTT; CDR3aa: CAILQRNSNQPQHF; d_gene: NA; abundance: once; v_gene: TRBV28; j_gene: TRBJ1-5
CDR3nt: TGTGCCTGGAGTGTACGGGGGGGGGCCTATGGCTACACCTTC; CDR3aa: CAWSVRGGAYGYTF; d_gene: NA; abundance: NA; v_gene: TRBV30; j_gene: TRBJ1-2
CDR3nt: TGTGCCAGCATGGAGGATACCTACGAGCAGTACTTC; CDR3aa: CASMEDTYEQYF; d_gene: NA; abundance: NA; v_gene: TRBV6-5; j_gene: TRBJ2-7
CDR3nt: TGCTCATCCAGACTAGCGGGAGAGACCCAGTACTTC; CDR3aa: CSSRLAGETQYF; d_gene: TRBD2; abundance: NA; v_gene: TRBV2; j_gene: TRBJ2-5
CDR3nt: TGTGCCTGGAGTGTACACGGGAGGAACGGGGAGCTGTTTTTT; CDR3aa: CAWSVHGRNGELFF; d_gene: TRBD2; abundance: NA; v_gene: TRBV30; j_gene: TRBJ2-2
CDR3nt: TGCGCCAGCAGCATAAATCAAGAGACCCAGTACTTC; CDR3aa: CASSINQETQYF; d_gene: NA; abundance: NA; v_gene: TRBV5-1; j_gene: TRBJ2-5
CDR3nt: TGTGCCTGGAGTAGGCAGGGGGACTATGGCTACACCTTC; CDR3aa: CAWSRQGDYGYTF; d_gene: TRBD1; abundance: NA; v_gene: TRBV30; j_gene: TRBJ1-2
CDR3nt: TGTTCCAGCACCCAAACTAAACTGGACAGAAGGCTACTGAGTGAGCAGTTCTTC; CDR3aa: CSSTQTKLDRRLLSEQFF; d_gene: NA; abundance: NA; v_gene: TRBV28; j_gene: TRBJ2-1